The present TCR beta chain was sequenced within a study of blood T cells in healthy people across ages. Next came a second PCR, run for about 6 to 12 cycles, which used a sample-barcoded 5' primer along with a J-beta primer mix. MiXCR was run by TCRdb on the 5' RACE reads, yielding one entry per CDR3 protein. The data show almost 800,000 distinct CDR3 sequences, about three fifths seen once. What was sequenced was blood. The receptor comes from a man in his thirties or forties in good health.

The CDR3 sequence: CASSFSGTTHSDTQYF. CDR3 bases: TGTGCCAGCAGTTTCAGCGGGACGACCCATTCAGATACGCAGTATTTT. The chain employs TRBV27 and TRBJ2-3, with 7 bases identical to TRBD2. Germline CDR1 is MNHEY and CDR2 is SMNVEV (reference sequence). This CDR3 region has 16 residues. J lost 4 bases, V lost 3 bases, and 10 bases had no gene match.